This T cell receptor beta chain was observed in a study of blood T cell repertoires in COVID-19. The wider study: Donors in the United States, Italy and Spain gave samples during acute or convalescent COVID-19. T cells, B-cell-depleted T cells, or PBMCs provided the cDNA or gDNA that served as material.

Study processing details: Amplification with reference gene primers provided the estimates of nucleated cell counts. Here immunoSEQ multiplex PCR was the method, and the copy in TCRdb shows in-frame clones only, minus some. V and J calls and clone size come straight from that table; D and trimming were deduced from the DNA. The sample carries under 250,000 clones, roughly 85% recorded once. The sequence derives from a man aged 50 to 60 who had recovered from COVID-19. Specimen: peripheral blood.

This CDR3 is CASRRPGQGSYNEQFF. Written as DNA, the CDR3 is TGTGCCAGCAGAAGACCGGGACAGGGCTCCTACAATGAGCAGTTCTTC. The rearrangement uses TRBV28 and TRBJ2-1, with TRBD1 matching over 9 bases. The germline gives CDR1 MDHEN, CDR2 SYDVKM. The ends lost 6 bases at V and 0 bases at J; junction bases unmatched: 6. The CDR3 is 16 amino acids.